Below, one T cell receptor beta chain is given with its context. The data belong to a study of T cell changes during pregnancy in multiple sclerosis. TCRdb's copy holds only in-frame clones and misses some; the assay was immunoSEQ multiplex PCR. In the table there are 50,000 to 60,000 clones, around 90% of which are singletons. The germline gives CDR1 MGHRA, CDR2 YSYEKL. The CDR3 extends over 15 amino acids. Trimming cost V 2 bases and J 7 bases; bases outside gene matches: 4. This TCR came from a female donor with multiple sclerosis, enrolled in a pregnancy study. This specimen was CD4+ T cells from peripheral blood mononuclear cells, taken in the second trimester of pregnancy. The V and J genes are TRBV4-1 and TRBJ2-1; 11 bases match TRBD2. The CDR3 bases are TGCGCCAGCAGCCAACCTAGCGGGGGGAGGAATGAGCAGTTCTTC. It encodes CASSQPSGGRNEQFF.